The 32 T cell receptor beta chains below were found in one sample sequenced in a study of blood T cell repertoires in COVID-19. Profiled with immunoSEQ multiplex PCR; TCRdb holds only in-frame clones, not every one. This table holds some 220,000 clones, roughly 84% found once. Specimen: peripheral blood. The receptors were sampled from a woman in her twenties or thirties who had recovered from COVID-19.

This chain joins TRBV4-1 and TRBJ2-5; TRBD1 agrees at 9 bases. The V and J ends lost 3 bases and 0 bases, in that order; junction bases with no gene match: 8. Germline V gene sequence: CDR1 MGHRA, CDR2 YSYEKL. The CDR3 totals 17 residues. CDR3 DNA sequence: TGCGCCAGCAGCCATTTATGGACAGGGGATAACCAAGAGACCCAGTACTTC. This sequence encodes CASSHLWTGDNQETQYF.

This clone was observed a single time. This rearrangement joins TRBV29-1 to TRBJ2-2, with TRBD1 identical over 8 bases. This CDR3 has 12 amino acids. The trim removed 4 bases at V and 7 bases at J, leaving 2 bases unmatched. Germline CDR1 and CDR2: SQVTM and ANQGSEA. Here the CDR3 reads CSVAGGGGELFF. The DNA of the CDR3 is TGCAGCGTTGCAGGGGGCGGCGGGGAGCTGTTTTTT.

This chain connects TRBV2 to TRBJ2-7, with D possibly being TRBD2 (5 bases). V was cut by 8 bases and J by 4 bases, with 15 bases left in between. The CDR3 spans 13 residues. In germline, CDR1 is SNHLY, CDR2 FYNNEI. CDR3 coding DNA: TGTGCCAGCGGGGATGGTAGGGAGTACGAGCAGTACTTC. It codes for CASGDGREYEQYF. The whole variable domain, filled in from reference TRBV2 and TRBJ2-7, reads EPEVTQTPSHQVTQMGQEVILRCVPISNHLYFYWYRQILGQKVEFLVSFYNNEISEKSEIFDDQFSVERPDGSNFTLKIRSTKLEDSAMYFCASGDGREYEQYFGPGTRLTVT.

The rearrangement links TRBV6-5 to TRBJ2-7, with D hard to call. Trimming cost V 8 bases and J 4 bases, with 15 bases left between them. Germline CDR1 and CDR2: MNHEY and SVGAGI. The CDR3 is made up of 13 amino acids. The CDR3 bases are TGTGCCAGCGGCACCCCCCGAATTTACGAGCAGTACTTC. Its protein is CASGTPRIYEQYF.

The chain combines TRBV19 with TRBJ1-5; TRBD1 aligns across 9 bases. This CDR3 has 16 amino acids. The V segment lost 6 bases and the J segment 5 bases; nucleotides outside the gene matches: 11. Germline V CDR1 and CDR2: LNHDA, SQIVND (reference sequence). CDR3 protein: CASRGTGLGLHQPQHF. In nucleotides, the CDR3 is TGTGCCAGTAGAGGGACAGGGCTAGGGCTTCATCAGCCCCAGCATTTT.

CDR3 region: CASSIIAGGFNEQFF. As DNA, the CDR3 is TGTGCCAGTAGTATAATAGCGGGAGGGTTCAATGAGCAGTTCTTC. The rearrangement joins TRBV19 to TRBJ2-1, with TRBD2 identical over 11 bases. The CDR3 runs 15 residues. CDR1 LNHDA and CDR2 SQIVND come from the germline V gene (reference sequence). With 2 bases clipped from V and 6 bases from J, the junction kept 3 bases outside the gene matches.

The J gene is TRBJ1-2, the V gene TRBV5-6, with TRBD1 matching 9 bases. This CDR3 spans 15 amino acids. The germline CDR1 and CDR2 sequences are SGHDT and YYEEEE. V gave up 4 bases and J gave up 0 bases; unmatched junction bases: 4. The CDR3 DNA reads TGTGCCAGCAGCCCCGGGACAGGGCCTAACTATGGCTACACCTTC. It yields the protein CASSPGTGPNYGYTF.

This chain connects TRBV30 to TRBJ1-6; no clear D. This CDR3 has 14 residues. The V end lost 4 bases, the J end lost 2 bases, and 9 bases lay between the germline ends. Per the germline V gene, CDR1 is GTSNPN and CDR2 is SVGIG (reference sequence). CDR3 loop: CAWTMGPYNSPLHF. DNA of the CDR3: TGTGCCTGGACTATGGGCCCCTATAATTCACCCCTCCACTTT.

This clone was detected only a few times. CDR3 sequence reads: CASSDPSHTGELFF. CDR3 DNA sequence: TGTGCCAGCAGTGACCCTAGCCACACCGGGGAGCTGTTTTTT. V gene TRBV6-1 combines with J gene TRBJ2-2; maybe TRBD2 (5 bases). The germline V gene encodes CDR1 MNHNS and CDR2 SASEGT. The ends were cut back, 3 bases at V and 3 bases at J, with 8 bases in the middle. The CDR3 totals 14 residues.

The J gene is TRBJ2-7, the V gene TRBV1; the table's D gene call, TRBD2, was not cross checked with the DNA. TRBV1 represents a pseudogene. The CDR3 runs to 17 residues. CDR3 DNA: TGCACCAGCAGCGCAACCGGGACTAGCGGGAGGTTCCCGGAGCAGTACTTC. Amino acid sequence: CTSSATGTSGRFPEQYF.

This chain uses TRBV27 with TRBJ2-1, with D possibly being TRBD2 (5 bases). In germline, CDR1 is MNHEY, CDR2 SMNVEV (reference sequence). The CDR3 totals 16 residues. Between the trimmed V and J ends, which lost 7 bases and 2 bases, there was a span of 18 bases. The DNA for the CDR3 is TGTGCCAGCACTCCCGGTGGAGGAACTACCTACAATGAGCAGTTCTTC. Translated, it gives CASTPGGGTTYNEQFF.

V and J are TRBV7-8 and TRBJ1-2; TRBD1 agrees at 11 bases. Per the germline V gene, CDR1 is SGHVS and CDR2 is FQNEAQ. With 3 bases clipped from V and 2 bases from J, the junction kept 2 bases outside the gene matches. The length of the CDR3 is 15 residues. The CDR3 DNA follows: TGTGCCAGCAGCTTGTGGACAGGGGGCAACTATGGCTACACCTTC. It is translated as CASSLWTGGNYGYTF.

The genes are TRBV27 and TRBJ2-5; no clear D. This CDR3 contains 17 residues. V was shortened by 3 bases and J by 0 bases, with 17 bases between the two germline ends. The V gene's germline CDR1 is MNHEY and CDR2 SMNVEV (reference sequence). The CDR3 bases are TGTGCCAGCAGTTTCAGCCCGGATAGCCGATACCAAGAGACCCAGTACTTC. It encodes CASSFSPDSRYQETQYF.

This clone was found once. The V gene is TRBV27, the J gene TRBJ2-7, with TRBD1 identical over 11 bases. The CDR3 length is 15 residues. The ends lost 6 bases at V and 5 bases at J; junction bases unmatched: 9. Per the germline V gene, CDR1 is MNHEY and CDR2 is SMNVEV (reference sequence). Here the CDR3 reads CASRPRTGGLNEQYF. In nucleotides, the CDR3 is TGTGCCAGCAGACCACGGACAGGGGGCTTAAACGAGCAGTACTTC.

This clone was detected only a few times. The germline gene is not matched at one end of the junction; a read error may be the cause. The chain carries TRBV6-6 and TRBJ1-6; 10 nucleotides align to TRBD1. The CDR3 is 11 residues long. CDR1 and CDR2 from the germline V gene are MNHNY and SVGAGI (reference sequence). In nucleotides, the CDR3 is TGTGCCAGCAGTTATGAGGGGACAGGGGTCTTT. This gives the protein CASSYEGTGVF.

This sequence joins TRBV2 and TRBJ2-5; 7 positions match TRBD2. V was clipped by 4 bases and J by 4 bases; unmatched bases: 3. Germline CDR1 reads SNHLY; CDR2 reads FYNNEI. CDR3 length equals 13 residues. This CDR3 reads CASSGGGGETQYF. The CDR3 region has the DNA TGTGCCAGCAGTGGTGGGGGGGGAGAGACCCAGTACTTC.

The genes are TRBV28 and TRBJ1-4, with 7 bases matching TRBD1. J gave up 10 bases and V 4 bases, and 24 bases lay outside the gene matches. This CDR3 is built from 19 residues. Germline assignment: CDR1 MDHEN and CDR2 SYDVKM. The DNA for the CDR3 is TGTGCCAGCAGTTGGCTAGGGACAGACGAATTGGGGATTAGAGGAAAACTGTTTTTT. Its translation is CASSWLGTDELGIRGKLFF.

The rearrangement uses TRBV7-9 and TRBJ1-1, with D unresolved. Per the germline V gene, CDR1 is SEHNR and CDR2 is FQNEAQ (reference sequence). The V and J ends lost 3 bases and 2 bases respectively, with 7 bases between them. CDR3 length: 13 residues. CDR3 sequence: CASSFDSNTEAFF. The CDR3 DNA is TGTGCCAGCAGCTTCGACTCAAACACTGAAGCTTTCTTT.

The V gene is TRBV18, the J gene TRBJ2-7, with TRBD2 identical over 9 bases. The length of the CDR3 is 15 residues. With 4 bases clipped from V and 3 bases from J, the junction kept 7 bases outside the gene matches. Germline V gene data show CDR1 as KGHSH and CDR2 as LQKENI. This CDR3 is CASSHPGLAVYEQYF. In DNA, the CDR3 is TGTGCCAGCTCACACCCGGGACTAGCTGTCTACGAGCAGTACTTC.

This clone was counted a single time. J is TRBJ2-1 and V is TRBV19; no reliable D call. The germline CDR1 and CDR2 sequences are LNHDA and SQIVND (reference sequence). V lost 3 bases and J 4 bases, leaving 10 bases between the germline ends. This CDR3 spans 14 amino acids. In DNA form, the CDR3 reads TGTGCCAGTAGTATTCGCGGCTTGTACAATGAGCAGTTCTTC. Translated, it gives CASSIRGLYNEQFF. The complete variable domain, with remaining parts taken from reference TRBV19 and TRBJ2-1, reads DGGITQSPKYLFRKEGQNVTLSCEQNLNHDAMYWYRQDPGQGLRLIYYSQIVNDFQKGDIAEGYSVSREKKESFPLTVTSAQKNPTAFYLCASSIRGLYNEQFFGPGTRLTVL.

The V call is TRBV4-2, the J call TRBJ2-3; 10 nucleotides line up with TRBD2. The CDR3 loop spans 18 amino acids. V was clipped by 0 bases and J by 2 bases; unmatched bases: 8. Germline V gene sequence: CDR1 LGHNA, CDR2 YNFKEQ. The CDR3 DNA reads TGTGCCAGCAGCCAAGACGGTACTAGCGGGGAGATCACAGATACGCAGTATTTT. Protein product: CASSQDGTSGEITDTQYF.

The gene calls are TRBV19 and TRBJ2-7, with a weak D call TRBD2 (6 bases). Germline CDR1 reads LNHDA; CDR2 reads SQIVND (reference sequence). This CDR3 is built from 13 residues. Trimming shortened V by 4 bases and J by 2 bases, and 9 bases separated the two germline ends. CDR3 in DNA: TGTGCCAGTAGTAGGGGGACTCCCTACGAGCAGTACTTC. It is translated as CASSRGTPYEQYF.

This clone was counted once. V and J are TRBV13 and TRBJ1-4; a weak D match, TRBD1 (5 bases). Germline V gene lookup returns CDR1 PRHDT and CDR2 FYEKMQ (reference sequence). This CDR3 region has 15 residues. Trimming pared 2 bases from V and 8 bases from J, leaving 15 bases between. The CDR3 DNA is TGTGCCAGCAGCTTAAAGGGGCAGGGATCAGAAAAACTGTTTTTT. Its translation: CASSLKGQGSEKLFF.

J is TRBJ2-5 and V is TRBV5-5; D is undetermined. V shed 1 base and J shed 4 bases, with 11 bases lying between them. CDR1 is SGHKS, CDR2 YYEKEE, per germline (reference sequence). This CDR3 is built from 14 residues. The CDR3 here is CASSLNPGGETQYF. CDR3 in DNA: TGTGCCAGCAGCTTGAATCCGGGTGGAGAGACCCAGTACTTC.

V usage is TRBV27 and J usage is TRBJ2-7; 7 bases align to TRBD1. Germline CDR1 is MNHEY and CDR2 is SMNVEV (reference sequence). Trimming removed 8 bases from V and 6 bases from J; junction bases left unmatched: 4. The CDR3 totals 11 residues. The CDR3 DNA follows: TGTGCCAGCGGAACAGGGGCCGAGCAGTACTTC. Translated, it gives CASGTGAEQYF.

As regards this clone: Other nucleotide sequences from this sample produce the same CDR3. The chain recombines TRBV7-9 with TRBJ2-3; the match to TRBD2 covers 13 bases. The CDR3 totals 16 residues. CDR1 SEHNR and CDR2 FQNEAQ come from the germline V gene (reference sequence). The J segment lost 2 bases and the V segment lost 2 bases, leaving 1 base of the junction unmatched. The CDR3 DNA follows: TGTGCCAGCAGCTTAACTAGCGGGAGGGCCACAGATACGCAGTATTTT. Translating it yields CASSLTSGRATDTQYF.

The chain combines TRBV27 with TRBJ2-7, with TRBD2 matching over 10 bases. Germline V CDR1 and CDR2: MNHEY, SMNVEV (reference sequence). The CDR3 spans 15 residues. J gave up 7 bases and V 5 bases, and 11 bases lay outside the gene matches. CDR3 loop: CASSQVAGGVGEQYF. CDR3 sequence (DNA): TGTGCCAGCAGTCAGGTAGCGGGGGGCGTAGGGGAGCAGTACTTC.

The chain links TRBV18 to TRBJ1-1; no reliable D call. V lost 2 bases, J lost 6 bases, and 10 bases lay in between. This CDR3 is 13 amino acids long. The V gene's germline CDR1 is KGHSH and CDR2 LQKENI. CDR3 coding DNA: TGTGCCAGCTCACCAGGTAACCGGGCTGAAGCTTTCTTT. Protein sequence: CASSPGNRAEAFF. Drawing the rest from reference TRBV18 and TRBJ1-1, the complete variable domain is NAGVMQNPRHLVRRRGQEARLRCSPMKGHSHVYWYRQLPEEGLKFMVYLQKENIIDESGMPKERFSAEFPKEGPSILRIQQVVRGDSAAYFCASSPGNRAEAFFGQGTRLTVV.

The genes are TRBV29-1 and TRBJ1-2, with D tentatively TRBD1 (6 bases). Germline V CDR1 and CDR2: SQVTM, ANQGSEA. The CDR3 totals 16 residues. Trimming left V 7 bases short and J 6 bases short, with 27 bases between. The CDR3 region is CSAPPMRGRGADGYTF. CDR3 nucleotide sequence: TGCAGCGCTCCCCCCATGAGGGGGAGGGGGGCGGATGGCTACACCTTC.

This chain connects TRBV10-3 to TRBJ2-7; 9 nucleotides line up with TRBD2. CDR3 length: 13 residues. CDR1 and CDR2 (germline): ENHRY, SYGVKD. The J segment lost 4 bases and the V segment lost 5 bases, leaving 3 bases of the junction unmatched. The CDR3 is CAISRLADYEQYF. The DNA for the CDR3 is TGTGCCATCAGTAGACTAGCGGATTACGAGCAGTACTTC.

CDR3 DNA sequence: TGTGCCAGCAGCGAGGACAGGGGCTTCTATGGCTACACCTTC. It is translated as CASSEDRGFYGYTF. V is TRBV5-8 and J is TRBJ1-2; 9 positions match TRBD1. The CDR3 loop spans 14 amino acids. Trimming cost V 4 bases and J 4 bases; bases outside gene matches: 5. CDR1 is SGHTS, CDR2 YDEGEE, per germline.

V gene TRBV15 combines with J gene TRBJ2-1, with TRBD2 matching 8 bases. This CDR3 has 16 amino acids. J gave up 4 bases and V 2 bases, and 7 bases lay outside the gene matches. Germline V gives CDR1 LNHNV, CDR2 YYDKDF (reference sequence). The CDR3 sequence is CATSRKQREYYNEQFF. CDR3 sequence (DNA): TGTGCCACCAGCAGAAAGCAGCGGGAGTATTACAATGAGCAGTTCTTC.